The rows below give T cell receptor beta chains drawn from one sample of a study of OX40 agonist ivuxolimab in advanced cancers. Some clones are missing from TCRdb's copy, which holds only in-frame ones; the method was immunoSEQ multiplex PCR. Among about 93,000 clones listed, 94% were seen once. Sequenced material: CD4+ or CD8+ T cells sorted from blood, taken in a trial of the OX40 agonist ivuxolimab. Source of these receptors: an adult with an advanced solid tumor such as melanoma, head and neck, liver or kidney cancer. Each CDR3 is given with its conserved first and last residue. The D gene is left open where the match is weak. The size field is filled for only some rows; it gives once, few, many or a size class.

J | size | D | V | CDR3 | DNA
TRBJ2-7 | NA | NA | TRBV5-6 | CASSLGREVPYEQYF | TGTGCCAGCAGCTTGGGTCGCGAAGTGCCCTACGAGCAGTACTTC
TRBJ1-4 | once | NA | TRBV19 | CATQPDVGDPTNEKLFF | TGTGCCACCCAACCGGATGTTGGGGACCCAACTAATGAAAAACTGTTTTTT
TRBJ1-2 | NA | TRBD1 | TRBV9 | CASSVARDRDDGYTF | TGTGCCAGCAGCGTAGCGAGAGACAGGGACGATGGCTACACCTTC
TRBJ2-3 | NA | NA | TRBV11-2 | CASSSAGNPRDTQYF | TGTGCCAGCAGCTCCGCGGGGAACCCCAGAGATACGCAGTATTTT
TRBJ2-7 | NA | TRBD2 | TRBV14 | CASSRWASGSFGEQYF | TGTGCCAGCAGCCGGTGGGCTAGCGGGAGTTTCGGCGAGCAGTACTTC
TRBJ2-7 | NA | NA | TRBV18 | CASSPGREQYF | TGTGCCAGCTCACCTGGGCGCGAGCAGTACTTC
TRBJ2-5 | NA | NA | TRBV5-1 | CASSLDGRGETQYF | TGCGCCAGCAGCTTGGACGGGAGAGGGGAGACCCAGTACTTC
TRBJ2-4 | NA | NA | TRBV2 | CASSGMRDIAKNIQYF | TGTGCCAGCAGTGGGATGAGGGATATAGCCAAAAACATTCAGTACTTC
TRBJ2-1 | NA | TRBD2 | TRBV6-1 | CASSGTSGIYNEQFF | TGTGCCAGCAGTGGGACTAGCGGGATTTACAATGAGCAGTTCTTC
TRBJ2-1 | NA | TRBD2 | TRBV27 | CASSRIPGLAAVYNEQFF | TGTGCCAGCAGCCGTATCCCGGGACTAGCGGCAGTCTACAATGAGCAGTTCTTC
TRBJ2-1 | NA | NA | TRBV7-8 | CASSLDLVTYNEQFF | TGTGCCAGCAGCTTAGACCTTGTTACTTACAATGAGCAGTTCTTC
TRBJ2-3 | NA | TRBD1 | TRBV2 | CASRFDRGVTDTQYF | TGTGCCAGCAGATTTGACAGGGGTGTCACAGATACGCAGTATTTT
TRBJ2-3 | NA | TRBD2 | TRBV19 | CASSWTSGGLTDTQYF | TGTGCCAGTAGCTGGACTAGCGGGGGGCTCACAGATACGCAGTATTTT
TRBJ1-5 | once | NA | TRBV19 | CASRSFRGRNQPQHF | TGTGCCAGTAGATCTTTCCGGGGTAGAAATCAGCCCCAGCATTTT
TRBJ1-2 | NA | TRBD1 | TRBV7-9 | CASSPRDREFHGYTF | TGTGCCAGCAGCCCCCGGGACAGGGAGTTTCATGGCTACACCTTC
TRBJ1-4 | few | TRBD1 | TRBV4-3 | CASSRGQGGSEKLFF | TGCGCCAGCAGCCGGGGACAGGGGGGAAGTGAAAAACTGTTTTTT